The 32 T cell receptor beta chains in this list originate from one sample, sequenced in a study of blood T cell repertoires in COVID-19. Profiling relied on immunoSEQ multiplex PCR, and the TCRdb table lists in-frame clones only, not all of them. The sample lists over 150,000 clones, 65% to 85% seen once, with approximately 7.6% in the top ten. The sequenced material came from PBMCs or T cells enriched from blood (not recorded which). These receptors were obtained from a man aged 35 to 55 who had recovered from COVID-19.

The V and J genes are TRBV3-1 (or the pseudogene TRBV3-2) and TRBJ2-5, with a possible D match to TRBD2 (5 bases). Germline CDR1 and CDR2: LGHDT and YNNKEL (reference sequence). The CDR3 length is 15 residues. The germline V and J ends were trimmed by 7 bases and 4 bases, with 19 bases remaining between them. CDR3 DNA sequence: TGTGCCAGCATTCACTCAAATACGGGGAGAGAGACCCAGTACTTC. The encoded protein is CASIHSNTGRETQYF.

The chain's CDR3 is CASSRDGSGGNTDTQYF. CDR3 sequence (DNA): TGTGCCAGCAGCCGAGACGGTAGCGGGGGGAACACAGATACGCAGTATTTT. The V and J genes are TRBV4-2 and TRBJ2-3; 10 bases fit TRBD2. Germline V gene lookup returns CDR1 LGHNA and CDR2 YNFKEQ. V lost 4 bases, J lost 2 bases, and 9 bases stayed unmatched. This CDR3 is built from 17 residues.

The J gene is TRBJ2-7, the V gene TRBV5-1, with TRBD2 matching over 7 bases. V trimming: 4 bases; J trimming: 3 bases; junction bases outside the gene matches: 4. Germline V gene lookup returns CDR1 SGHRS and CDR2 YFSETQ. CDR3 length equals 13 residues. CDR3 protein: CASSREAFYEQYF. The CDR3 DNA sequence: TGCGCCAGCAGCCGGGAGGCCTTCTACGAGCAGTACTTC.

This CDR3 is CASSLGALGVAKNIQYF. The CDR3 coding sequence is TGTGCCAGCAGCTTAGGGGCTCTGGGAGTAGCCAAAAACATTCAGTACTTC. The chain joins TRBV7-2 to TRBJ2-4; D might be TRBD2 (5 bases). The CDR3 sequence is 17 residues long. Trimming took off 1 base at V and 0 bases at J, with 13 bases between the two ends. The germline gives CDR1 SGHTA, CDR2 FQGNSA.

Regarding this clone: This specimen includes other DNA sequences encoding the same CDR3. The V gene is TRBV25-1, the J gene TRBJ2-5; the D is unclear. From germline, CDR1 is MGHDK and CDR2 SYGVNS. The CDR3 loop spans 11 amino acids. The ends were cut back, 6 bases at V and 5 bases at J, with 7 bases in the middle. The CDR3: CASSLSETQYF. The CDR3 nucleotides read TGTGCCAGCAGCCTTTCTGAGACCCAGTACTTC.

The J gene is TRBJ2-3, the V gene TRBV24-1, with a tentative D call TRBD1 (5 bases). The CDR3 runs to 14 residues. Trimming took 4 bases from V and 5 from J, leaving 12 bases between them. The germline V gene has CDR1 KGHDR and CDR2 SFDVKD. The CDR3 is CATSDTQGIDTQYF. CDR3 nucleotides: TGTGCCACCAGTGACACGCAGGGAATAGATACGCAGTATTTT.

The table lists this clone with a few counts. The gene calls are TRBV6-5 and TRBJ1-5, with D possibly being TRBD1 (6 bases). The CDR3 sequence is 15 residues long. The V gene's germline CDR1 is MNHEY and CDR2 SVGAGI. Trimming pared 7 bases from V and 0 bases from J, leaving 13 bases between. CDR3 bases: TGTGCCAGCATTAGGACAGCATATAGCAATCAGCCCCAGCATTTT. This gives the protein CASIRTAYSNQPQHF.

Only a few counts were recorded for this clone. The chain couples TRBV3-1 (or the pseudogene TRBV3-2) to TRBJ1-2; 7 bases are a match to TRBD1. With V trimmed by 2 bases and J by 0 bases, 3 bases remained unmatched. The CDR3 sequence is 15 residues long. Germline V lookup: CDR1 LGHDT, CDR2 YNNKEL (reference sequence). The CDR3 protein is CASSQRDSPNYGYTF. DNA of the CDR3: TGTGCCAGCAGCCAACGGGACAGTCCTAACTATGGCTACACCTTC.

The J gene is TRBJ1-2, the V gene TRBV27, with D possibly TRBD1 on 6 matching bases. The germline gives CDR1 MNHEY, CDR2 SMNVEV (reference sequence). V lost 2 bases and J lost 4, with 17 bases in between. The CDR3 totals 16 residues. CDR3 residues: CASSLTPGATSYGYTF. In DNA form, the CDR3 reads TGTGCCAGCAGTTTAACCCCAGGGGCCACTTCCTATGGCTACACCTTC.

The V call is TRBV6-5, the J call TRBJ1-2; TRBD1 aligns across 8 bases. V shed 6 bases and J 4 bases; nucleotides not matched to a gene: 7. Germline V gene data show CDR1 as MNHEY and CDR2 as SVGAGI. This CDR3 has 14 amino acids. DNA of the CDR3: TGTGCCAGCAGAGGACAGGGCTTAACCTATGGCTACACCTTC. Translating gives CASRGQGLTYGYTF.

The rearrangement joins TRBV4-3 to TRBJ2-2; 7 bases are a match to TRBD2. This CDR3 has 16 residues. Germline V gene data show CDR1 as LGHNA and CDR2 as YSLEER. Germline trimming cut 0 bases from V and 3 bases from J; bases unmatched to any gene: 4. CDR3 nucleotides: TGCGCCAGCAGCCAAGAGGGAGGGCTGTACACCGGGGAGCTGTTTTTT. Translated, it gives CASSQEGGLYTGELFF.

This chain connects TRBV29-1 to TRBJ1-1, with D possibly being TRBD1 (5 bases). V dropped 6 bases and J dropped 2 bases, with 10 bases sitting between them. The germline V gene has CDR1 SQVTM and CDR2 ANQGSEA. The CDR3 extends over 12 amino acids. The CDR3 protein is CSVHRRNTEAFF. The CDR3 DNA is TGCAGCGTGCACAGGCGCAACACTGAAGCTTTCTTT.

The sample holds one count of this clone. This chain links TRBV4-2 with TRBJ1-4; unclear D gene. In germline, CDR1 is LGHNA, CDR2 YNFKEQ. This CDR3 is 14 amino acids long. V lost 4 bases and J lost 4, with 10 bases in between. CDR3 in amino acids: CASSLGRLNEKLFF. DNA for the CDR3: TGTGCCAGCAGCCTCGGGAGGCTTAATGAAAAACTGTTTTTT.

The chain carries TRBV18 and TRBJ2-7; TRBD2 agrees at 8 bases. V shed 3 bases and J 3 bases; nucleotides not matched to a gene: 7. Germline lookup yields CDR1 KGHSH and CDR2 LQKENI. The CDR3 consists of 15 residues. The CDR3 DNA reads as TGTGCCAGCTCACCTCGACTAGCGTTTGACTACGAGCAGTACTTC. This encodes CASSPRLAFDYEQYF.

This chain joins TRBV9 and TRBJ1-2; 7 bases agree with TRBD1. Germline V CDR1 and CDR2: SGDLS, YYNGEE. With V trimmed by 3 bases and J by 4 bases, 6 bases remained unmatched. The CDR3 covers 14 residues. In DNA, the CDR3 is TGTGCCAGCAGCGGAACAGGGGCCATCTATGGCTACACCTTC. Translation gives CASSGTGAIYGYTF.

The chain is built from TRBV3-1 (or the pseudogene TRBV3-2) and TRBJ2-4, with D possibly matching TRBD2 (5 bases). The germline V gene encodes CDR1 LGHDT and CDR2 YNNKEL (reference sequence). The ends were cut back, 3 bases at V and 1 base at J, with 13 bases in the middle. The CDR3 extends over 16 amino acids. Written as DNA, the CDR3 is TGTGCCAGCAGCCAGAGGGAGCCGTGGGCCAAAAACATTCAGTACTTC. This translates into CASSQREPWAKNIQYF.

The V call is TRBV5-1, the J call TRBJ1-5; D uncertain. Deletions cut 0 bases from V and 0 bases from J, with 7 bases between. The CDR3 length is 15 residues. CDR1 is SGHRS and CDR2 is YFSETQ in the germline V gene. The CDR3 nucleotides are TGCGCCAGCAGCTTGGGTCAGTATAGCAATCAGCCCCAGCATTTT. The encoded protein is CASSLGQYSNQPQHF.

The chain recombines TRBV14 with TRBJ1-4, with unresolved D. The CDR3 sequence is 15 residues long. The V gene lost 2 bases and the J gene lost 1 base, with 8 bases spanning the gap. Germline V gene sequence: CDR1 SGHDN, CDR2 FVKESK. CDR3 protein: CASSQRVGTNEKLFF. DNA of the CDR3: TGTGCCAGCAGCCAACGGGTTGGAACTAATGAAAAACTGTTTTTT.

The rearrangement joins TRBV29-1 to TRBJ1-5, with D unclear. The CDR3 loop spans 12 amino acids. Between the trimmed V and J ends, which lost 3 bases and 3 bases, there was a span of 6 bases. CDR1 and CDR2 from the germline V gene are SQVTM and ANQGSEA. CDR3 nucleotide sequence: TGCAGCGTTGAGCAGATCAATCAGCCCCAGCATTTT. This codes for CSVEQINQPQHF.

This clone was detected only a few times. This chain uses TRBV27 with TRBJ1-6; 7 nucleotides align to TRBD1. CDR1 and CDR2 (germline): MNHEY, SMNVEV (reference sequence). This CDR3 has 16 amino acids. The junction had 9 bases not matched to a gene; V was cut back by 3 bases and J by 7 bases. The CDR3 region is CASSFRGQVINSPLHF. CDR3 bases: TGTGCCAGCAGTTTCCGAGGACAGGTGATAAATTCACCCCTCCACTTT.

This clone appeared a few times. This sequence joins TRBV3-1 (or the pseudogene TRBV3-2) and TRBJ1-3; no clear D gene. V lost 6 bases, J lost 2 bases, and 11 bases lay in between. This CDR3 contains 14 residues. Germline CDR1 is LGHDT and CDR2 is YNNKEL (reference sequence). DNA of the CDR3: TGTGCCAGCAGTCTGGGCAGTCCTGGAAACACCATATATTTT. Translated: CASSLGSPGNTIYF.

The chain is built from TRBV4-2 and TRBJ2-7, with 8 bases identical to TRBD1. V trimming: 0 bases; J trimming: 1 base; junction bases outside the gene matches: 8. Germline lookup yields CDR1 LGHNA and CDR2 YNFKEQ. The CDR3 totals 17 residues. CDR3 residues: CASSQERERTGSYEQYF. The DNA of the CDR3 is TGTGCCAGCAGCCAAGAACGGGAACGGACAGGGTCCTACGAGCAGTACTTC.

The V gene is TRBV2, the J gene TRBJ2-2; 8 bases line up with TRBD1. The germline gives CDR1 SNHLY, CDR2 FYNNEI. The CDR3 has 14 amino acids. V lost 6 bases and J lost 4; bases outside the gene matches: 4. The CDR3 DNA sequence: TGTGCCAGCAGGGACAGGGTCGTCACCGGGGAGCTGTTTTTT. Residues: CASRDRVVTGELFF. Based on the CDR3 plus reference TRBV2 and TRBJ2-2, the full variable domain is EPEVTQTPSHQVTQMGQEVILRCVPISNHLYFYWYRQILGQKVEFLVSFYNNEISEKSEIFDDQFSVERPDGSNFTLKIRSTKLEDSAMYFCASRDRVVTGELFFGEGSRLTVL.

The chain couples TRBV11-3 to TRBJ2-1, with D maybe TRBD2 (7 bases). Deletions cut 1 base from V and 7 bases from J, with 11 bases between. The CDR3 is 14 residues long. Germline V CDR1 and CDR2: SGHNT, YENEEA. The CDR3 DNA sequence: TGTGCCAGCAGCTTAGGGGGGGGCAGAAATGAGCAGTTCTTC. This codes for CASSLGGGRNEQFF.

This clone was seen more than once but under ten times. The gene calls are TRBV5-4 and TRBJ2-1; D may be TRBD2 (6 bases). The CDR3 loop spans 13 amino acids. Germline CDR1 and CDR2: SGHNT and YYREEE (reference sequence). The germline V and J ends were trimmed by 1 base and 6 bases, with 8 bases remaining between them. The CDR3 region is CASSLTSTNEQFF. CDR3 nucleotide sequence: TGTGCCAGCAGCTTGACTAGCACCAATGAGCAGTTCTTC.

V gene TRBV10-3 combines with J gene TRBJ2-7; a possible D gene is TRBD1 (5 bases). The CDR3 covers 12 residues. V was trimmed by 8 bases and J by 1 base, leaving 9 bases between them. Germline CDR1 reads ENHRY; CDR2 reads SYGVKD. This chain's CDR3 is CAISQGSYEQYF. CDR3 DNA: TGTGCCATCTCCCAGGGATCCTACGAGCAGTACTTC.

This chain joins TRBV6-5 and TRBJ1-5; 7 bases align to TRBD1. Germline assignment: CDR1 MNHEY and CDR2 SVGAGI. V lost 6 bases and J lost 4; bases outside the gene matches: 6. The CDR3 covers 14 residues. This chain's CDR3 is CASSQDRVNQPQHF. The CDR3 coding sequence is TGTGCCAGCAGCCAAGACAGGGTAAATCAGCCCCAGCATTTT.

This chain uses TRBV18 with TRBJ1-4, with 7 positions matching TRBD1. After removal of 4 bases from V and 8 bases from J, the junction contained 4 bases not matched to a gene. Looked up from germline, CDR1 is KGHSH and CDR2 is LQKENI. CDR3 length: 13 amino acids. The CDR3 here is CASSRSQGEKLFF. CDR3 bases: TGTGCCAGCTCACGATCACAGGGGGAAAAACTGTTTTTT.

This clone was seen more than once but under ten times. This chain links TRBV4-1 with TRBJ1-1; 8 positions match TRBD1. The germline V gene encodes CDR1 MGHRA and CDR2 YSYEKL. The CDR3 spans 18 residues. Losses at the gene ends were 4 bases for V and 1 base for J; bases not matched to a gene: 14. CDR3 loop: CASSRYRGSVAGNTEAFF. CDR3 DNA sequence: TGCGCCAGCAGCCGATACAGGGGGTCGGTTGCAGGGAACACTGAAGCTTTCTTT.

The rearrangement joins TRBV28 to TRBJ1-5, with D unresolved. This CDR3 is built from 18 residues. CDR1 is MDHEN and CDR2 is SYDVKM in the germline V gene. The germline V and J ends were trimmed by 3 bases and 6 bases, with 24 bases remaining between them. CDR3 sequence: CASSLAGIFLPSGQPQHF. As DNA, the CDR3 is TGTGCCAGCAGTTTGGCAGGAATTTTTCTACCTAGCGGTCAGCCCCAGCATTTT.

The V call is TRBV7-9, the J call TRBJ2-5; 9 bases align to TRBD1. V lost 3 bases to trimming and J lost 4 bases; unmatched junction nucleotides: 6. The CDR3 spans 15 residues. CDR1 and CDR2 (germline): SEHNR, FQNEAQ (reference sequence). CDR3 DNA sequence: TGTGCCAGCAGCTTGGACAGGGGAAACGTAGAGACCCAGTACTTC. This gives the protein CASSLDRGNVETQYF. Complete variable domain (other parts from reference TRBV7-9 and TRBJ2-5): DTGVSQNPRHKITKRGQNVTFRCDPISEHNRLYWYRQTLGQGPEFLTYFQNEAQLEKSRLLSDRFSAERPKGSFSTLEIQRTEQGDSAMYLCASSLDRGNVETQYFGPGTRLLVL.

J is TRBJ2-5 and V is TRBV6-6; TRBD1 might be the D (6 bases). The CDR3 loop spans 13 amino acids. V was pared by 6 bases and J by 2 bases, with 10 bases between. Germline V gives CDR1 MNHNY, CDR2 SVGAGI (reference sequence). The CDR3 sequence: CASREQGQETQYF. As DNA, the CDR3 is TGTGCCAGCAGGGAACAGGGTCAAGAGACCCAGTACTTC.